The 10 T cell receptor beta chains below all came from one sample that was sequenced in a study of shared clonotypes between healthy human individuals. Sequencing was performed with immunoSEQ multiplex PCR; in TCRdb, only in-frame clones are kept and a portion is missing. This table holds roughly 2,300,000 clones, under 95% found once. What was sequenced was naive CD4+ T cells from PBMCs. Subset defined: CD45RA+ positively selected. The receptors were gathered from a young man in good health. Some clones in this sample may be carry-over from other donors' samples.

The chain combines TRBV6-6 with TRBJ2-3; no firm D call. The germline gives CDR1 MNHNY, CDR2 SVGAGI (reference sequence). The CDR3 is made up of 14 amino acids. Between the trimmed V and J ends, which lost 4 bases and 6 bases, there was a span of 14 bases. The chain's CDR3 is CASSSATRMDTQYF. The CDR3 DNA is TGTGCCAGCAGTTCGGCCACCAGGATGGATACGCAGTATTTT.

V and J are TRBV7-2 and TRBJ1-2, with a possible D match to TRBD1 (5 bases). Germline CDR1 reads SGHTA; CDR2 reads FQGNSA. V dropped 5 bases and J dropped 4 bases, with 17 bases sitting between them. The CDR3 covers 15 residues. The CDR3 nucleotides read TGTGCCAGCAGCCCCGCCTTCAGGGACGGCTATGGCTACACCTTC. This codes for CASSPAFRDGYGYTF.

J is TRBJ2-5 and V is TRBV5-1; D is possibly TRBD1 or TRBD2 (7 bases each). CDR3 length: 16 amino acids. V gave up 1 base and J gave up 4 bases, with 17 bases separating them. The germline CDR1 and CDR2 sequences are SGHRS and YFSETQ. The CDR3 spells CASSLTRQGGAETQYF. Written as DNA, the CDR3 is TGCGCCAGCAGCTTGACCCGACAGGGAGGGGCAGAGACCCAGTACTTC.

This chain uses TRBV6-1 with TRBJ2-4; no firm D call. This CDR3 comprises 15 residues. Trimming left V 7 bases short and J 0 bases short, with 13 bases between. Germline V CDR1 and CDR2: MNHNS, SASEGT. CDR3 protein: CASIVDALAKNIQYF. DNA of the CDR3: TGTGCCAGCATTGTGGATGCCCTAGCCAAAAACATTCAGTACTTC.

CDR3 in amino acids: CASSLQGGLKSYNEQFF. The CDR3 DNA is TGTGCCAGCAGCTTACAGGGAGGACTCAAGTCTTACAATGAGCAGTTCTTC. The chain joins TRBV5-4 to TRBJ2-1; D may correspond to TRBD1 or TRBD2 (6 bases each). Germline loops: CDR1 SGHNT, CDR2 YYREEE (reference sequence). Trimming cost V 2 bases and J 4 bases, with 19 bases left between them. The CDR3 runs to 17 residues. The full variable domain, completed using reference TRBV5-4 and TRBJ2-1, is ETGVTQSPTHLIKTRGQQVTLRCSSQSGHNTVSWYQQALGQGPQFIFQYYREEENGRGNFPPRFSGLQFPNYSSELNVNALELDDSALYLCASSLQGGLKSYNEQFFGPGTRLTVL.

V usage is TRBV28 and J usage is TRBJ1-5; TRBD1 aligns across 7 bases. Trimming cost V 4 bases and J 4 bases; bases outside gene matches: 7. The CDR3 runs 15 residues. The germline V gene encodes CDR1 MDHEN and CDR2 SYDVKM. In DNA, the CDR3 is TGTGCCAGCAGTTACCCCCGGGACAGAAATCAGCCCCAGCATTTT. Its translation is CASSYPRDRNQPQHF.

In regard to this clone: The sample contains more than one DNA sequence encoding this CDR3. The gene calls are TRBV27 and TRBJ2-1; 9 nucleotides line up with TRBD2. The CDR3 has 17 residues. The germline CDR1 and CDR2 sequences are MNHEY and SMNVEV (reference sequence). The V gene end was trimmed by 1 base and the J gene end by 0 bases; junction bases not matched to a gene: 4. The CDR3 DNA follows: TGTGCCAGCAGTTTATTCCTAGCGGGGAGCTCCTACAATGAGCAGTTCTTC. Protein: CASSLFLAGSSYNEQFF.

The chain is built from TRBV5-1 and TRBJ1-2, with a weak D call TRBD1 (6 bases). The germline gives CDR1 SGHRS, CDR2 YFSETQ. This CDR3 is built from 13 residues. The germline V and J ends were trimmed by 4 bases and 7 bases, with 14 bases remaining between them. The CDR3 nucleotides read TGCGCCAGCAGCCCGACGGACAGCCGTGGCTACACCTTC. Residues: CASSPTDSRGYTF.

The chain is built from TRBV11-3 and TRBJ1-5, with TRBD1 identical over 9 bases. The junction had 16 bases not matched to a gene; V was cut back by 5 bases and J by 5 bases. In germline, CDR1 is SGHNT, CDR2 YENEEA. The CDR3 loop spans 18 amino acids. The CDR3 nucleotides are TGTGCCAGCAGCCCCATGCCGGACAGGGGAAGTGAGGATCAGCCCCAGCATTTT. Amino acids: CASSPMPDRGSEDQPQHF.

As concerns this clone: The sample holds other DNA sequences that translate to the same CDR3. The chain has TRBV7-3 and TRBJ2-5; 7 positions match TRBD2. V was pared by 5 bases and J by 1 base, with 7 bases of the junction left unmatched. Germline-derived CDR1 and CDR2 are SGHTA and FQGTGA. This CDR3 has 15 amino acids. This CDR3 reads CASSLRGGPQETQYF. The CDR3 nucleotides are TGTGCCAGCAGCCTCCGGGGAGGGCCCCAAGAGACCCAGTACTTC.